The 17 T cell receptor beta chains given below trace back to one sample, sequenced in a study of blood T cell repertoires in COVID-19. Sequenced by immunoSEQ multiplex PCR; TCRdb stores in-frame clones only, minus some. Of some 97,000 clones detected, 90% appear once; the ten largest clones hold less than 2%. The sample comprised peripheral blood. All receptors derive from a man aged 55 to 70 with acute or convalescent COVID-19.

This chain connects TRBV19 to TRBJ1-4; D remains ambiguous. V was pared by 1 base and J by 10 bases, with 13 bases between. Germline assignment: CDR1 LNHDA and CDR2 SQIVND (reference sequence). This CDR3 has 14 amino acids. The CDR3 DNA follows: TGTGCCAGTAGTATAGCTGGGTCCGGGGTAAAACTGTTTTTT. Translated, it gives CASSIAGSGVKLFF.

This chain links TRBV3-1 (or the pseudogene TRBV3-2) with TRBJ2-5; D may be TRBD2 (7 bases). Trimming took off 3 bases at V and 5 bases at J, with 19 bases between the two ends. This CDR3 spans 16 amino acids. Germline assignment: CDR1 LGHDT and CDR2 YNNKEL (reference sequence). The CDR3 here is CASSQNGGPLFETQYF. CDR3 nucleotide sequence: TGTGCCAGCAGCCAGAACGGGGGGCCGCTTTTTGAGACCCAGTACTTC.

In its sample, this clone was seen a few times. J is TRBJ1-1 and V is TRBV7-2; D unresolved. Germline V lookup: CDR1 SGHTA, CDR2 FQGNSA. Trimming removed 3 bases from V and 5 bases from J, with 10 bases in between. CDR3 length: 13 amino acids. The chain's CDR3 is CASSLVGATEAFF. CDR3 nucleotides: TGTGCCAGCAGCTTGGTGGGAGCGACTGAAGCTTTCTTT.

V is TRBV12-3 or TRBV12-4 and J is TRBJ2-1, with D possibly being TRBD1 (6 bases). V was cut by 4 bases and J by 10 bases, with 8 bases left in between. CDR3 size: 11 residues. The CDR3 region has the DNA TGTGCCAGCAGTTCCGACAGGGAGCAGTTCTTC. It is translated as CASSSDREQFF.

CDR3 amino acids: CASSFGGGPSYNEQFF. Written as DNA, the CDR3 is TGTGCCAGCAGCTTCGGCGGGGGGCCCTCCTACAATGAGCAGTTCTTC. This chain links TRBV11-3 with TRBJ2-1; 8 bases are shared with TRBD2. The CDR3 sequence is 16 residues long. Germline CDR1 reads SGHNT; CDR2 reads YENEEA. Trimming removed 3 bases from V and 0 bases from J; junction bases left unmatched: 4.

CDR3 sequence: CASSIVQDYGYTF. The CDR3 DNA is TGTGCCAGTAGTATAGTCCAGGACTATGGCTACACCTTC. The rearrangement uses TRBV19 and TRBJ1-2; D is unresolved. Trimming removed 1 base from V and 3 bases from J, with 6 bases in between. The length of the CDR3 is 13 residues. CDR1 is LNHDA, CDR2 SQIVND, per germline (reference sequence).

This clone showed up just once. The rearrangement joins TRBV18 to TRBJ1-6; perhaps TRBD1 as D (6 bases). Looked up from germline, CDR1 is KGHSH and CDR2 is LQKENI. The CDR3 is 16 amino acids. V gave up 3 bases and J gave up 6 bases, with 15 bases separating them. The CDR3 sequence: CASSPTGQGPNSPLHF. CDR3 DNA sequence: TGTGCCAGCTCACCGACCGGGCAGGGGCCTAATTCACCCCTCCACTTT. The whole variable domain, remainder taken from reference TRBV18 and TRBJ1-6, is NAGVMQNPRHLVRRRGQEARLRCSPMKGHSHVYWYRQLPEEGLKFMVYLQKENIIDESGMPKERFSAEFPKEGPSILRIQQVVRGDSAAYFCASSPTGQGPNSPLHFGNGTRLTVT.

This chain links TRBV20-1 with TRBJ1-2, with 8 nucleotides matching TRBD1. Germline V gene lookup returns CDR1 DFQATT and CDR2 SNEGSKA (reference sequence). The V and J ends lost 6 bases and 4 bases, in that order; junction bases with no gene match: 1. CDR3 length equals 11 residues. The CDR3 DNA follows: TGCAGTGCCGGACAGGGCTATGGCTACACCTTC. Amino acid sequence: CSAGQGYGYTF.

The chain joins TRBV27 to TRBJ1-4, with 7 bases fitting TRBD1. Per the germline V gene, CDR1 is MNHEY and CDR2 is SMNVEV (reference sequence). The CDR3 loop spans 19 amino acids. Trimming at V came to 5 bases and at J to 0 bases, leaving 15 bases not matched to a gene. Here the CDR3 reads CASSRDRDRNLATNEKLFF. In DNA, the CDR3 is TGTGCCAGCAGTCGAGACCGGGACAGAAACCTTGCAACTAATGAAAAACTGTTTTTT.

This chain connects TRBV6-1 to TRBJ2-1, with 10 bases aligning to TRBD1. This CDR3 has 14 amino acids. Germline V gene lookup returns CDR1 MNHNS and CDR2 SASEGT. J lost 14 bases, V lost 1 base, and 8 bases had no gene match. The CDR3 reads CASSEEGTGVRKFF. DNA of the CDR3: TGTGCCAGCAGTGAAGAGGGGACAGGGGTTCGGAAGTTCTTC.

The chain joins TRBV7-2 to TRBJ2-1; D possibly corresponds to TRBD1 (6 bases). Trimming pared 1 base from V and 6 bases from J, leaving 10 bases between. This CDR3 spans 14 amino acids. Germline-derived CDR1 and CDR2 are SGHTA and FQGNSA. The CDR3 loop is CASSLDQGINEQFF. For the CDR3, the DNA is TGTGCCAGCAGCTTAGATCAGGGGATCAATGAGCAGTTCTTC.

V gene TRBV6-4 combines with J gene TRBJ1-5, with 8 bases fitting TRBD1. Germline CDR1 is MRHNA and CDR2 is SNTAGT. The CDR3 has 13 amino acids. With V trimmed by 5 bases and J by 5 bases, 2 bases remained unmatched. CDR3 coding DNA: TGTGCCAGCAGTTCACAGGGGGATCAGCCCCAGCATTTT. It yields the protein CASSSQGDQPQHF.

This clone was seen a single time. The J gene is TRBJ1-1, the V gene TRBV6-5; 8 nucleotides align to TRBD1. Germline CDR1 is MNHEY and CDR2 is SVGAGI. CDR3 length equals 15 residues. V lost 4 bases and J lost 5; bases outside the gene matches: 9. The CDR3 region is CASSFQTGVGTEAFF. CDR3 DNA sequence: TGTGCCAGCAGTTTTCAGACAGGGGTAGGAACTGAAGCTTTCTTT.

The chain employs TRBV2 and TRBJ1-1; D possibly corresponds to TRBD1 (5 bases). From germline, CDR1 is SNHLY and CDR2 FYNNEI. The CDR3 length is 12 residues. The V end lost 3 bases, the J end lost 14 bases, and 16 bases lay between the germline ends. The CDR3 loop is CASSESGIHSFF. The CDR3 nucleotides are TGTGCCAGCAGTGAGTCAGGGATTCACTCCTTCTTT.

This clone showed up just once. The chain couples TRBV2 to TRBJ1-1, with 8 bases fitting TRBD1. Per the germline V gene, CDR1 is SNHLY and CDR2 is FYNNEI. The ends lost 6 bases at V and 6 bases at J; junction bases unmatched: 3. The CDR3 is 12 residues long. For the CDR3, the DNA is TGTGCCAGCAGAGGACAGGGATCTGAAGCTTTCTTT. Translating it yields CASRGQGSEAFF.

V and J are TRBV21-1 and TRBJ1-5; TRBD1 is taken as the D call from the table, unchecked against the DNA. TRBV21-1 is marked as a pseudogene. CDR3 length equals 18 residues. In nucleotides, the CDR3 is TGTGCCGTGGCCCGTCGCGGACAGAAATTTAATAGCAATCAGCCCCAGCATTTT. Its translation is CAVARRGQKFNSNQPQHF.

This chain connects TRBV15 to TRBJ2-5; TRBD2 agrees at 15 bases. With 3 bases clipped from V and 4 bases from J, the junction kept 3 bases outside the gene matches. There are 16 residues in the CDR3. CDR1 and CDR2 (germline): LNHNV, YYDKDF (reference sequence). CDR3 sequence (DNA): TGTGCCACCAGCAGGGGGACTAGCGGGGGGCCAGAGACCCAGTACTTC. It encodes CATSRGTSGGPETQYF.